This TCR beta chain was found in a study of T cell responses to AZD1222 COVID-19 vaccine. Notes on the study in general: Reports say nearly half of spike-specific TCRs go after unmutated variant regions. It should be noted that donors were predominantly white British and more often female, and clonal diversity was possibly underestimated. Just 5 or 6 AZD1222 recipients tested seropositive at baseline. Receipt of two AZD1222 doses was followed by a rise in Spike-specific TCR breadth and depth.

In regard to this clone: As yet, its antigen is unknown.

Clones were read by immunoSEQ multiplex PCR, and TCRdb kept only the in-frame ones, dropping some. The sample lists some 150,000 clones, around 88% occurring once. CDR1 SGDLS and CDR2 YYNGEE come from the germline V gene. With 4 bases removed from V and 2 bases from J, the gap between germline ends came to 21 bases. This CDR3 comprises 17 residues. The chain uses TRBV9 and TRBJ1-1; tentative D call: TRBD1 (6 bases). The sample in question was peripheral blood, obtained on day 0 of MenACWY control vaccination. The sequence was collected from an adult in good health. The CDR3 protein is CASSPQGGGRTNTEAFF. CDR3 sequence (DNA): TGTGCCAGCAGCCCACAAGGGGGGGGACGGACTAACACTGAAGCTTTCTTT.